These T cell receptor beta chains were read from a single sample in a study of molecular identifiers for immune sequencing clone quantification. TCRdb re-called the PCR reads through MiXCR, storing one row per CDR3 protein. The sample lists about 510,000 distinct CDR3 sequences, about 20% seen once, with roughly 0.81% in the top ten. Sequenced sample: naive CD8+ T cells from blood, with Jurkat cell RNA spiked in. Every receptor here comes from a human donor in good health. Some libraries in this study had Jurkat cell RNA spiked in. Both conserved end residues are part of each CDR3. D genes are given only for firm matches. The listing skips clone size in some rows; elsewhere it reads once, few, many or a size class.

CDR3	DNA	J	size	V	D
CAWRLVDGYEQYF	TGTGCCTGGAGACTTGTAGACGGTTACGAGCAGTACTTC	TRBJ2-7	many	TRBV30	.
CASRTLGDTTYEQYF	TGTGCCAGCAGAACCTTAGGGGATACTACCTACGAGCAGTACTTC	TRBJ2-7	.	TRBV28	.
CASSMGRANYGYTF	TGTGCCAGTAGTATGGGCAGGGCGAACTATGGCTACACCTTC	TRBJ1-2	few	TRBV19	.
CASSFPRGTVTNTEAFF	TGTGCCAGCAGCTTTCCACGGGGGACAGTGACTAACACTGAAGCTTTCTTT	TRBJ1-1	.	TRBV7-9	TRBD1
CASSISRTAGEDTQYF	TGTGCCAGTAGTATAAGCAGGACGGCGGGAGAAGATACGCAGTATTTT	TRBJ2-3	few	TRBV19	TRBD2
CASSPGDVSGNTIYF	TGTGCCAGCAGTCCTGGGGACGTTAGTGGAAACACCATATATTTT	TRBJ1-3	few	TRBV5-4	.
CASSLFYADPNTEAFF	TGTGCCAGCAGCTTATTTTATGCAGACCCAAACACTGAAGCTTTCTTT	TRBJ1-1	many	TRBV7-9	.
CASSQDTGGSNQPQHF	TGCGCCAGCAGCCAAGATACGGGAGGAAGCAATCAGCCCCAGCATTTT	TRBJ1-5	many	TRBV4-1	.
CAWSVHGGKTQYF	TGTGCCTGGAGTGTACATGGAGGCAAGACCCAGTACTTC	TRBJ2-5	few	TRBV30	.
CSIAGEYQETQYF	TGTTCCATAGCGGGGGAGTACCAAGAGACCCAGTACTTC	TRBJ2-5	few	TRBV10-3	TRBD2
CASSLRTGNRDSPLHF	TGTGCCAGCAGTCTCAGGACAGGGAACAGGGATTCACCCCTCCACTTT	TRBJ1-6	.	TRBV12-3/TRBV12-4	TRBD1
CASSPTGTSDYNEQFF	TGTGCCAGCAGTCCCACCGGGACTAGCGACTACAATGAGCAGTTCTTC	TRBJ2-1	.	TRBV12-3/TRBV12-4	TRBD2
CASSFRTSGRRDDEQFF	TGTGCCAGCAGTTTCCGGACTAGCGGGAGGCGGGACGATGAGCAGTTCTTC	TRBJ2-1	few	TRBV28	TRBD2
CASSGRGNSQETQYF	TGTGCCAGCAGTGGGCGAGGGAACAGCCAAGAGACCCAGTACTTC	TRBJ2-5	few	TRBV6-1	.
CATSTLLAGFFTDTQYF	TGTGCCACCAGCACCCTCCTAGCGGGTTTCTTTACAGATACGCAGTATTTT	TRBJ2-3	.	TRBV15	TRBD2
CAWSVEINTEAFF	TGTGCCTGGAGTGTAGAGATAAACACTGAAGCTTTCTTT	TRBJ1-1	many	TRBV30	.
CASSLGLVESSYEQYF	TGTGCCAGCAGCTTAGGGCTGGTTGAGAGCTCCTACGAGCAGTACTTC	TRBJ2-7	.	TRBV7-9	.
CASSPGVYTEAFF	TGTGCCAGTAGCCCGGGGGTGTACACTGAAGCTTTCTTT	TRBJ1-1	.	TRBV19	.
CASSQGVRQSTYGYTF	TGCGCCAGCAGCCAAGGAGTCCGACAGAGCACCTATGGCTACACCTTC	TRBJ1-2	.	TRBV4-3	.
CASSLEGSGKNIQYF	TGTGCCAGCAGCTTGGAAGGGTCTGGCAAAAACATTCAGTACTTC	TRBJ2-4	many	TRBV5-6	.
CASSLRTGVAKNIQYF	TGTGCCAGCAGTCTCCGAACAGGGGTTGCCAAAAACATTCAGTACTTC	TRBJ2-4	.	TRBV6-2/TRBV6-3	TRBD1
CASSYSMTGGAEETQYF	TGTGCCAGCAGTTACTCGATGACAGGGGGCGCGGAGGAGACCCAGTACTTC	TRBJ2-5	few	TRBV6-2/TRBV6-3	TRBD1
CASSPEKYRVPSTDTQYF	TGTGCCAGCAGCCCGGAAAAATACAGGGTACCAAGCACAGATACGCAGTATTTT	TRBJ2-3	.	TRBV3-1	.
CAISVGGGGTDTQYF	TGTGCCATCAGCGTAGGCGGGGGGGGCACAGATACGCAGTATTTT	TRBJ2-3	many	TRBV10-3	TRBD2
CASSPGNRVHEQYF	TGTGCCAGTAGCCCCGGGAACAGGGTCCACGAGCAGTACTTC	TRBJ2-7	.	TRBV19	.
CAGSGTGNEQYF	TGTGCCGGCAGCGGGACAGGCAACGAGCAGTACTTC	TRBJ2-7	.	TRBV9	.
CASRGLGTEQYF	TGCGCCAGCCGGGGGCTGGGGACAGAGCAGTACTTC	TRBJ2-7	.	TRBV4-3	.
CASSLYYQGNSNQPQHF	TGTGCCAGCAGTTTGTATTACCAGGGGAATAGCAATCAGCCCCAGCATTTT	TRBJ1-5	few	TRBV27	.
CASSLSTRNEQFF	TGTGCCAGCAGTTTATCGACAAGGAATGAGCAGTTCTTC	TRBJ2-1	.	TRBV27	.
CASSAKGTASNQPQHF	TGTGCCAGCAGCGCCAAGGGGACAGCTTCCAATCAGCCCCAGCATTTT	TRBJ1-5	many	TRBV5-6	TRBD1
CASSGGTPGPYNSPLHF	TGTGCCAGCAGTGGCGGGACACCTGGACCTTATAATTCACCCCTCCACTTT	TRBJ1-6	few	TRBV6-5	.
CASSQLPGQGIGEQYF	TGCGCCAGCAGCCAACTTCCGGGACAGGGGATTGGCGAGCAGTACTTC	TRBJ2-7	many	TRBV4-3	TRBD1
CASSYTKTGGADTQYF	TGTGCCAGCAGTTACACGAAAACAGGGGGGGCAGATACGCAGTATTTT	TRBJ2-3	.	TRBV6-5	.
CSAREEGGDTEAFF	TGCAGTGCTAGGGAGGAAGGGGGGGACACTGAAGCTTTCTTT	TRBJ1-1	few	TRBV20-1	.
CASSYFTNTEAFF	TGTGCCAGCAGTTACTTCACGAACACTGAAGCTTTCTTT	TRBJ1-1	many	TRBV6-2/TRBV6-3	.
CASSQDISRGGAEAFF	TGCGCCAGCAGCCAAGATATAAGCAGGGGTGGCGCTGAAGCTTTCTTT	TRBJ1-1	many	TRBV4-3	.
CACRSREKPFF	TGTGCCTGCCGTTCGCGTGAAAAACCGTTTTTT	TRBJ1-4	.	TRBV7-9	.